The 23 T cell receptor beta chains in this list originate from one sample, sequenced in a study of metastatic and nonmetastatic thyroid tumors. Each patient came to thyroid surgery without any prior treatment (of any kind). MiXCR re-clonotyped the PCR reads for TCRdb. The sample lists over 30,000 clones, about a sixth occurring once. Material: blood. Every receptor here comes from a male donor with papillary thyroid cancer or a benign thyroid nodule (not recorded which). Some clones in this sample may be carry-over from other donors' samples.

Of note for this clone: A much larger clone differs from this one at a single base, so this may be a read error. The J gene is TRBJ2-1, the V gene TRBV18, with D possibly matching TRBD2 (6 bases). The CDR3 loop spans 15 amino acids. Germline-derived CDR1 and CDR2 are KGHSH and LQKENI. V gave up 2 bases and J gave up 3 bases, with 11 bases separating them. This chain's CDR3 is CASSPVGSFYNEQFF. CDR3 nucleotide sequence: TGTGCCAGCTCACCAGTCGGGAGCTTCTACAATGAGCAGTTCTTC.

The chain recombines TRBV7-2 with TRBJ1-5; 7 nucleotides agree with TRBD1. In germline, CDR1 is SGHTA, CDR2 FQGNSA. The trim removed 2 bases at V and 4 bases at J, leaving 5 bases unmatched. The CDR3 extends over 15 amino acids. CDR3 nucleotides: TGTGCCAGCAGCTTATTTCCGACAGGGAATCAGCCCCAGCATTTT. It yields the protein CASSLFPTGNQPQHF.

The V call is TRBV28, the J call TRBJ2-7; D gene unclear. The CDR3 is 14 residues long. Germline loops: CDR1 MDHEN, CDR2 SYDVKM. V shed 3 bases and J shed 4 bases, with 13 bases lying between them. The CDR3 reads CASSFVTPPYEQYF. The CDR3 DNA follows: TGTGCCAGCAGTTTTGTGACACCACCTTACGAGCAGTACTTC.

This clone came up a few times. The CDR3 DNA follows: TGCGCCAGCAGTGGTATTGCGGATAGCACAGATACGCAGTATTTT. It codes for CASSGIADSTDTQYF. The chain couples TRBV10-1 to TRBJ2-3; D remains unclear. The CDR3 runs 15 residues. CDR1 is WNHNN, CDR2 SYGVQD, per germline (reference sequence). V was shortened by 4 bases and J by 0 bases, with 11 bases between the two germline ends.

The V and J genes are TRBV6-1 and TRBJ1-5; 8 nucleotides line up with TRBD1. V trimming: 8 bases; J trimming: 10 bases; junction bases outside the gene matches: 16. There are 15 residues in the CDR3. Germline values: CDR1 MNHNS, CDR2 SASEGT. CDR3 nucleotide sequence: TGTGCCAGCGGGCCCGGGACAGGTGGCTTTCATCCCCAGCATTTT. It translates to CASGPGTGGFHPQHF.

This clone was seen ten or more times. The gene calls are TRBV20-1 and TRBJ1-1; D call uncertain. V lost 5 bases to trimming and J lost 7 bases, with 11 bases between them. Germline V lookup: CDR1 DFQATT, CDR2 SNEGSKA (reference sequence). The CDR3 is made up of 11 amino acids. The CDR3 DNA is TGCAGTGCTCGCTCAGGAAGTGAAGCTTTCTTT. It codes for CSARSGSEAFF.

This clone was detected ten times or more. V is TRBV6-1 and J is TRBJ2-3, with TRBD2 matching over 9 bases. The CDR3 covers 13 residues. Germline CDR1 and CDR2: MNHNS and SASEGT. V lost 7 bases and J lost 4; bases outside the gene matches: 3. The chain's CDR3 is CASKVAGADTQYF. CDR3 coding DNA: TGTGCCAGCAAAGTAGCGGGGGCAGATACGCAGTATTTT.

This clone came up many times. The CDR3 nucleotides read TGTGCCAGCGAACCGACAGGGTTGGACACTGAAGCTTTCTTT. This sequence encodes CASEPTGLDTEAFF. The chain links TRBV28 to TRBJ1-1, with 7 bases fitting TRBD1. The V segment lost 8 bases and the J segment 3 bases; nucleotides outside the gene matches: 9. Germline V gene data show CDR1 as MDHEN and CDR2 as SYDVKM. The CDR3 is made up of 14 amino acids.

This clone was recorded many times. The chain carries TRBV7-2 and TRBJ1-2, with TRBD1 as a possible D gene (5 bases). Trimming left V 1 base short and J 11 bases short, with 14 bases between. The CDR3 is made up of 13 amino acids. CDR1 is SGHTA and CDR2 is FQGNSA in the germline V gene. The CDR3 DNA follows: TGTGCCAGCAGCTTAGTACAGGTCGATAGATACACCTTC. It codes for CASSLVQVDRYTF.

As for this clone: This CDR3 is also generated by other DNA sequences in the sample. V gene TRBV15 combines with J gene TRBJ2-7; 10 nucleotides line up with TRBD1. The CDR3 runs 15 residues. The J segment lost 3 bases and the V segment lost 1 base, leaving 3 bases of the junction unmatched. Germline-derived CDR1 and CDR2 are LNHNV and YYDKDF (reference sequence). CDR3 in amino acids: CATSRGTGGIYEQYF. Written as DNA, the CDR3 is TGTGCCACCAGCAGAGGGACAGGGGGGATCTACGAGCAGTACTTC.

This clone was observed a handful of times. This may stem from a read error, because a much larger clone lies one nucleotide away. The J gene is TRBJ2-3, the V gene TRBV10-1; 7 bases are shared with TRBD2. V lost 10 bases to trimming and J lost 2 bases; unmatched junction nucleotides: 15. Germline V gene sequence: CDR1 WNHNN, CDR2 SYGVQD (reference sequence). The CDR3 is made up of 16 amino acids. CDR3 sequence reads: CANPSGGGALTDTQYF. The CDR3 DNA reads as TGCGCCAACCCCTCTGGGGGAGGGGCTCTCACAGATACGCAGTATTTT.

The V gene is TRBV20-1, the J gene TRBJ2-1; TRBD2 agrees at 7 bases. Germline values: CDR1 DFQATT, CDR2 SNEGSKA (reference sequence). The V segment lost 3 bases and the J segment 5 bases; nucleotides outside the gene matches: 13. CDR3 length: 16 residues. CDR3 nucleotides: TGCAGTGCTAGGGGACTATCTGGAGTCCCCCACAATGAGCAGTTCTTC. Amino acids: CSARGLSGVPHNEQFF.

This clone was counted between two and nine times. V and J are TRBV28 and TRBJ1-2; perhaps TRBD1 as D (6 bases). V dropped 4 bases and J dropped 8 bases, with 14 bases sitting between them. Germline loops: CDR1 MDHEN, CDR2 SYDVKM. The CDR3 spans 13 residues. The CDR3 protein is CASSWRGEGGYTF. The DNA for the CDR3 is TGTGCCAGCAGTTGGAGGGGGGAGGGCGGCTACACCTTC.

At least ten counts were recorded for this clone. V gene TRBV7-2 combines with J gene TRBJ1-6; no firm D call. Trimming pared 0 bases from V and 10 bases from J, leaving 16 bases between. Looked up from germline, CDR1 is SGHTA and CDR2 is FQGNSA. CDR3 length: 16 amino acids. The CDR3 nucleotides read TGTGCCAGCAGCTTAGCTCAGTATGGCAGAAAATCACCCCTCCACTTT. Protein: CASSLAQYGRKSPLHF.

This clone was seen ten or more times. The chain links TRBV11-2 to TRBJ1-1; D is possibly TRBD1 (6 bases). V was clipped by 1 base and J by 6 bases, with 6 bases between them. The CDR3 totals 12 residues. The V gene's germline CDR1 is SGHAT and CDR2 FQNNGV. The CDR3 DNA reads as TGTGCCAGCAGCTTAGGGGGGCCTGAAGCTTTCTTT. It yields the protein CASSLGGPEAFF.

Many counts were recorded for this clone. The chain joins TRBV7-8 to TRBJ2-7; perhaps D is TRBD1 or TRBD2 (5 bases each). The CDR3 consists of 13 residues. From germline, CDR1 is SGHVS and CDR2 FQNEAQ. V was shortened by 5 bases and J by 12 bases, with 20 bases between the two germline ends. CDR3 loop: CASSPNYLGDWYF. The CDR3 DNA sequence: TGTGCCAGCAGCCCGAACTACTTGGGGGATTGGTACTTC.

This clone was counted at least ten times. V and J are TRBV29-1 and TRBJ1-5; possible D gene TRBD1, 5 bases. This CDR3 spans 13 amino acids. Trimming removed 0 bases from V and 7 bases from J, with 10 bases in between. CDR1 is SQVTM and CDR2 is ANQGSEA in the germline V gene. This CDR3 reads CSVEEGRGQPQHF. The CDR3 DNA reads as TGCAGCGTTGAAGAGGGGCGAGGCCAGCCCCAGCATTTT.

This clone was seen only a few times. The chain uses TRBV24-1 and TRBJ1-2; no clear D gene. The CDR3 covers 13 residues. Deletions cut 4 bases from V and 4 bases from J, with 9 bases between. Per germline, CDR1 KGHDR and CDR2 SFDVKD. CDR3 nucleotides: TGTGCCACCAGTGAAGGGCGGAGCTATGGCTACACCTTC. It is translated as CATSEGRSYGYTF.

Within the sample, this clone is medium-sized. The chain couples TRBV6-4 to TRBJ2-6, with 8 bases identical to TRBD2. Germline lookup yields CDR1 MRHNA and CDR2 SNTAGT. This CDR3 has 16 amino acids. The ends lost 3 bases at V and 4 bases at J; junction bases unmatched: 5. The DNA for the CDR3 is TGTGCCAGCAGTGAGACTAGCGAGTCAGGGGCCAACGTCCTGACTTTC. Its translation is CASSETSESGANVLTF.

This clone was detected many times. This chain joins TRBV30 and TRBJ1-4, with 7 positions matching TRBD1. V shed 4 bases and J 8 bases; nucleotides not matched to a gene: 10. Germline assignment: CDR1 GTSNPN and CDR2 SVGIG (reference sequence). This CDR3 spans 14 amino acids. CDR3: CAWTSTRRGEKLFF. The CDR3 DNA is TGTGCCTGGACCTCCACCCGCAGGGGGGAAAAACTGTTTTTT.

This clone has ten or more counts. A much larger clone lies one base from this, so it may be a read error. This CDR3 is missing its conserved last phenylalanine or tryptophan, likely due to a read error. CDR3 DNA sequence: TGTGCCAGCACCCCCGGCAGGTCGAGCAATCAGCCCCAGCATCTT. Translation: CASTPGRSSNQPQHL. The rearrangement uses TRBV28 and TRBJ1-5; D not certain. Germline V gene data show CDR1 as MDHEN and CDR2 as SYDVKM. V was trimmed by 7 bases and J by 1 base, leaving 14 bases between them. The CDR3 consists of 15 residues.

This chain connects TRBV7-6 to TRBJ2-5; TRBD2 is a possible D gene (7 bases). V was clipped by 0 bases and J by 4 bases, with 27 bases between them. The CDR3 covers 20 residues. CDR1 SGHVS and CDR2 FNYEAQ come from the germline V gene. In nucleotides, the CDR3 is TGTGCCAGCAGCTTAGCGTGGACTAGAGGCACGAGGGGGGGACGAGAGACCCAGTACTTC. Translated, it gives CASSLAWTRGTRGGRETQYF.

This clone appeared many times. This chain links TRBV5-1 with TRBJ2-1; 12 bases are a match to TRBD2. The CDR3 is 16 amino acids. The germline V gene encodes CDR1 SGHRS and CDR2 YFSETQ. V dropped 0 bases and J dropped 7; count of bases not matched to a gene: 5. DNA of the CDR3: TGCGCCAGCAGCTTGGTTTCTAGCGGGGGGGTAAATGAGCAGTTCTTC. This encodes CASSLVSSGGVNEQFF.